The 31 T cell receptor beta chains below were found in one sample sequenced in a study of T cell changes during pregnancy in multiple sclerosis. The table came from immunoSEQ multiplex PCR; TCRdb's copy has only in-frame clones and leaves some out. Of about 85,000 clones listed, approximately 90% are singletons. The input for sequencing was peripheral blood, taken in the first trimester of pregnancy. Receptors originate from a female donor with multiple sclerosis, enrolled in a pregnancy study.

The chain couples TRBV6-5 to TRBJ1-2; 8 nucleotides align to TRBD1. CDR1 is MNHEY, CDR2 SVGAGI, per germline. The CDR3 consists of 15 residues. With V trimmed by 6 bases and J by 3 bases, 9 bases remained unmatched. CDR3 loop: CASRIGQGAHYGYTF. DNA of the CDR3: TGTGCCAGCAGGATAGGGCAGGGGGCGCACTATGGCTACACCTTC.

This clone occurred once. V is TRBV5-1 and J is TRBJ2-7; the match to TRBD1 covers 9 bases. Germline V lookup: CDR1 SGHRS, CDR2 YFSETQ. This CDR3 region has 17 residues. The V gene end was trimmed by 0 bases and the J gene end by 0 bases; junction bases not matched to a gene: 7. In DNA form, the CDR3 reads TGCGCCAGCAGCTTGGTGGGGACAGGGAGAAACTCCTACGAGCAGTACTTC. Translating gives CASSLVGTGRNSYEQYF.

The chain employs TRBV28 and TRBJ1-3; D not certain. Germline assignment: CDR1 MDHEN and CDR2 SYDVKM. CDR3 length: 13 amino acids. The V gene lost 3 bases and the J gene lost 7 bases, with 10 bases spanning the gap. The CDR3 nucleotides read TGTGCCAGCAGTTTTTCGTACAGTAACACCATATATTTT. It translates to CASSFSYSNTIYF.

V is TRBV28 and J is TRBJ2-7; 8 bases align to TRBD1. The CDR3 is 15 amino acids. Germline CDR1 MDHEN, CDR2 SYDVKM. V was clipped by 6 bases and J by 2 bases; unmatched bases: 9. The CDR3 loop reads CASRPPGGVTYEQYF. Written as DNA, the CDR3 is TGTGCCAGCAGACCCCCAGGGGGCGTCACCTACGAGCAGTACTTC.

This clone has only one observation. The rearrangement joins TRBV11-3 to TRBJ1-4, with no clear D. This CDR3 spans 13 amino acids. CDR1 is SGHNT and CDR2 is YENEEA in the germline V gene. The ends were cut back, 0 bases at V and 5 bases at J, with 4 bases in the middle. The CDR3 sequence is CASSLETNEKLFF. The DNA for the CDR3 is TGTGCCAGCAGCTTAGAAACAAATGAAAAACTGTTTTTT. The full variable domain, in which reference TRBV11-3 and TRBJ1-4 provide the parts outside the CDR3, is EAGVVQSPRYKIIEKKQPVAFWCNPISGHNTLYWYLQNLGQGPELLIRYENEEAVDDSQLPKDRFSAERLKGVDSTLKIQPAELGDSAVYLCASSLETNEKLFFGSGTQLSVL.

This chain uses TRBV28 with TRBJ1-2; D gene unclear. CDR3 size: 13 residues. Germline-derived CDR1 and CDR2 are MDHEN and SYDVKM. Trimming cost V 1 base and J 4 bases, with 7 bases left between them. The DNA of the CDR3 is TGTGCCAGCAGTTTATCCCTAGGCTATGGCTACACCTTC. Translated, it gives CASSLSLGYGYTF.

This clone came up once. The chain is built from TRBV28 and TRBJ1-6; possibly TRBD1 for D (5 bases). There are 19 residues in the CDR3. V gave up 5 bases and J gave up 6 bases, with 26 bases separating them. Germline V CDR1 and CDR2: MDHEN, SYDVKM. Here the CDR3 reads CASSGTGAGRRTFNSPLHF. CDR3 nucleotides: TGTGCCAGCAGTGGAACCGGGGCCGGGAGAAGGACCTTTAATTCACCCCTCCACTTT.

The chain has TRBV11-2 and TRBJ2-1, with 12 bases that match TRBD2. CDR1 and CDR2 (germline): SGHAT, FQNNGV. CDR3 length: 15 amino acids. The junction had 3 bases not matched to a gene; V was cut back by 5 bases and J by 4 bases. The DNA of the CDR3 is TGTGCCAGCAGCGAGACTAGCGGGAGATACAATGAGCAGTTCTTC. Translating gives CASSETSGRYNEQFF.

The rearrangement links TRBV18 to TRBJ1-2; weak D call: TRBD1 (5 bases). Trimming pared 4 bases from V and 9 bases from J, leaving 12 bases between. CDR1 is KGHSH, CDR2 LQKENI, per germline. The CDR3 contains 12 residues. CDR3 sequence (DNA): TGTGCCAGCTCACTGCTGGAGGGGAGCTACACCTTC. This translates into CASSLLEGSYTF.

The chain joins TRBV7-2 to TRBJ2-5, with a weak D call TRBD2 (7 bases). The CDR3 covers 15 residues. Germline V gene data show CDR1 as SGHTA and CDR2 as FQGNSA. V dropped 6 bases and J dropped 2 bases, with 16 bases sitting between them. The CDR3 bases are TGTGCCAGCAGATCTAGGGGGGGCGGGCAAGAGACCCAGTACTTC. Residues: CASRSRGGGQETQYF.

The chain is built from TRBV7-8 and TRBJ2-3; D may be TRBD2 (7 bases). The CDR3 is made up of 16 amino acids. The germline V gene has CDR1 SGHVS and CDR2 FQNEAQ. Trimming cost V 2 bases and J 1 base, with 13 bases left between them. The CDR3 DNA sequence: TGTGCCAGCAGCTTACTGGGGGGGCTACGCACAGATACGCAGTATTTT. Translated, it gives CASSLLGGLRTDTQYF.

The J gene is TRBJ2-2, the V gene TRBV19; TRBD1 aligns across 8 bases. J was trimmed by 5 bases and V by 3 bases; bases with no gene match: 8. Germline-derived CDR1 and CDR2 are LNHDA and SQIVND (reference sequence). CDR3 size: 16 residues. The DNA of the CDR3 is TGTGCCAGTAGTATTGCCCAGGGGGCAGGGACCGGGGAGCTGTTTTTT. Translating gives CASSIAQGAGTGELFF. Complete variable domain (other parts from reference TRBV19 and TRBJ2-2): DGGITQSPKYLFRKEGQNVTLSCEQNLNHDAMYWYRQDPGQGLRLIYYSQIVNDFQKGDIAEGYSVSREKKESFPLTVTSAQKNPTAFYLCASSIAQGAGTGELFFGEGSRLTVL.

The J gene is TRBJ1-1, the V gene TRBV6-5, with a tentative D call TRBD1 (5 bases). V lost 0 bases and J 4 bases, leaving 12 bases between the germline ends. Germline-derived CDR1 and CDR2 are MNHEY and SVGAGI. This CDR3 region has 15 residues. In nucleotides, the CDR3 is TGTGCCAGCAGTTACTCGATGATCGGGGGCACTGAAGCTTTCTTT. This translates into CASSYSMIGGTEAFF.

V gene TRBV11-2 combines with J gene TRBJ2-2; the D gene is possibly TRBD2 (6 bases). Trimming removed 1 base at V and 6 bases at J, with 15 bases between. The CDR3 extends over 16 amino acids. Germline V gives CDR1 SGHAT, CDR2 FQNNGV. Written as DNA, the CDR3 is TGTGCCAGCAGCTTAGCGGAGGGACTCCCCGCCGGGGAGCTGTTTTTT. This codes for CASSLAEGLPAGELFF.

This chain joins TRBV2 and TRBJ2-3, with 12 bases matching TRBD2. V lost 10 bases to trimming and J lost 2 bases; unmatched junction nucleotides: 28. Per the germline V gene, CDR1 is SNHLY and CDR2 is FYNNEI. The CDR3 has 22 residues. The CDR3 here is CATLKSPRTSGTFVGLTDTQYF. CDR3 coding DNA: TGTGCCACCTTGAAATCCCCTAGGACTAGCGGGACCTTCGTAGGGCTCACAGATACGCAGTATTTT.

V and J are TRBV7-2 and TRBJ2-5; the D gene is possibly TRBD1 (6 bases). The germline V and J ends were trimmed by 1 base and 5 bases, with 11 bases remaining between them. There are 14 residues in the CDR3. In germline, CDR1 is SGHTA, CDR2 FQGNSA. The CDR3 bases are TGTGCCAGCAGCTTAGGGGCCAGGGGCGAGACCCAGTACTTC. Translating gives CASSLGARGETQYF.

The chain links TRBV7-2 to TRBJ1-1; TRBD1 agrees at 8 bases. The CDR3 covers 14 residues. Germline CDR1 SGHTA, CDR2 FQGNSA. V trimming: 4 bases; J trimming: 4 bases; junction bases outside the gene matches: 5. CDR3 DNA sequence: TGTGCCAGCAGCTATACAGGGGGGGTCACTGAAGCTTTCTTT. Protein sequence: CASSYTGGVTEAFF.

The chain recombines TRBV30 with TRBJ2-7; D is perhaps TRBD2 (6 bases). Germline CDR1 is GTSNPN and CDR2 is SVGIG (reference sequence). V dropped 0 bases and J dropped 5 bases, with 11 bases sitting between them. The CDR3 spans 13 residues. The CDR3 DNA is TGTGCCTGGAGTGTACTTGGAGGGAACGAGCAGTACTTC. Encoded protein: CAWSVLGGNEQYF.

The chain combines TRBV19 with TRBJ2-1; 7 bases map to TRBD2. Per germline, CDR1 LNHDA and CDR2 SQIVND (reference sequence). The ends lost 0 bases at V and 6 bases at J; junction bases unmatched: 8. The CDR3 is 16 residues long. CDR3 in amino acids: CASSIDSAGESNEQFF. CDR3 DNA: TGTGCCAGTAGTATAGATTCGGCGGGAGAGTCCAATGAGCAGTTCTTC.

The count of this clone is one. The genes are TRBV28 and TRBJ2-3; TRBD2 might be the D (5 bases). Germline values: CDR1 MDHEN, CDR2 SYDVKM. The CDR3 has 14 residues. Trimming pared 7 bases from V and 3 bases from J, leaving 14 bases between. In nucleotides, the CDR3 is TGTGCCAGCAACCCGGACGGCGGGACAGATACGCAGTATTTT. Translation gives CASNPDGGTDTQYF.

This sequence joins TRBV5-8 and TRBJ2-7; the match to TRBD2 covers 8 bases. Germline loops: CDR1 SGHTS, CDR2 YDEGEE. Trimming at V came to 0 bases and at J to 2 bases, leaving 4 bases not matched to a gene. This CDR3 is 15 amino acids long. The CDR3 sequence is CASSLGAGVAYEQYF. The CDR3 DNA sequence: TGTGCCAGCAGCTTGGGAGCGGGAGTAGCCTACGAGCAGTACTTC.

The V gene is TRBV6-1, the J gene TRBJ1-2; D is ambiguous. This CDR3 region has 15 residues. Germline loops: CDR1 MNHNS, CDR2 SASEGT. Trimming removed 0 bases from V and 0 bases from J, with 8 bases in between. CDR3 sequence reads: CASSEAGDANYGYTF. The CDR3 DNA reads as TGTGCCAGCAGTGAAGCTGGAGATGCTAACTATGGCTACACCTTC.

The chain recombines TRBV19 with TRBJ2-1, with 9 bases identical to TRBD2. The CDR3 is 16 amino acids. Germline CDR1 LNHDA, CDR2 SQIVND (reference sequence). J gave up 3 bases and V 3 bases, and 6 bases lay outside the gene matches. CDR3 amino acids: CASSMGRGGNYNEQFF. The CDR3 DNA reads TGTGCCAGTAGTATGGGGCGGGGGGGCAACTACAATGAGCAGTTCTTC.

This clone was observed once. The chain recombines TRBV28 with TRBJ2-7; D remains ambiguous. Per germline, CDR1 MDHEN and CDR2 SYDVKM. The CDR3 has 12 residues. V lost 2 bases to trimming and J lost 3 bases, with 5 bases between them. CDR3 protein: CASSLLFYEQYF. CDR3 bases: TGTGCCAGCAGTTTACTGTTCTACGAGCAGTACTTC.

The gene calls are TRBV29-1 and TRBJ2-4; 9 bases line up with TRBD2. This CDR3 is built from 13 residues. Per germline, CDR1 SQVTM and CDR2 ANQGSEA. Losses at the gene ends were 3 bases for V and 8 bases for J; bases not matched to a gene: 5. For the CDR3, the DNA is TGCAGCGTTGATAGCGGGGGCGGAGACATTCAGTACTTC. Amino acids: CSVDSGGGDIQYF.

V is TRBV6-5 and J is TRBJ2-1, with TRBD2 matching 11 bases. CDR1 and CDR2 from the germline V gene are MNHEY and SVGAGI. V gave up 5 bases and J gave up 6 bases; unmatched junction bases: 6. The CDR3 length is 15 residues. The DNA of the CDR3 is TGTGCCAGCAGTCTTACTAGCGGGGGTTCCAATGAGCAGTTCTTC. Protein product: CASSLTSGGSNEQFF.

CDR3 DNA: TGCAGCGTTGTTTGGGGGGGCGAGACCCAGTACTTC. Encoded protein: CSVVWGGETQYF. The chain couples TRBV29-1 to TRBJ2-5; D is perhaps TRBD2 (7 bases). With 4 bases removed from V and 5 bases from J, the gap between germline ends came to 11 bases. In germline, CDR1 is SQVTM, CDR2 ANQGSEA. This CDR3 region has 12 residues.

The V call is TRBV6-4, the J call TRBJ2-2; D ambiguous. The V end was cut by 7 bases, the J end by 3 bases, with 9 bases between. The CDR3 covers 13 residues. From germline, CDR1 is MRHNA and CDR2 SNTAGT. The CDR3 loop reads CASISPYTGELFF. The CDR3 DNA sequence: TGTGCCAGCATTTCTCCCTACACCGGGGAGCTGTTTTTT.

The chain carries TRBV10-3 and TRBJ2-3; TRBD2 matches 8 bases. Germline trimming cut 4 bases from V and 3 bases from J; bases unmatched to any gene: 9. In germline, CDR1 is ENHRY, CDR2 SYGVKD. The CDR3 covers 16 residues. CDR3 nucleotide sequence: TGTGCCATCAGTGGCAGGAACGGGGGGGCGACAGATACGCAGTATTTT. Its translation is CAISGRNGGATDTQYF.

The rearrangement links TRBV27 to TRBJ2-5; the match to TRBD2 covers 7 bases. V lost 0 bases and J lost 5; bases outside the gene matches: 0. The length of the CDR3 is 13 residues. Germline V gene lookup returns CDR1 MNHEY and CDR2 SMNVEV (reference sequence). CDR3 nucleotide sequence: TGTGCCAGCAGTTTATCCGGGGGGGAGACCCAGTACTTC. It translates to CASSLSGGETQYF.

This clone appeared a single time. The gene calls are TRBV6-1 and TRBJ2-5, with TRBD2 matching over 11 bases. CDR3 length equals 15 residues. Trimming cost V 2 bases and J 3 bases; bases outside gene matches: 2. The V gene's germline CDR1 is MNHNS and CDR2 SASEGT. The CDR3 nucleotides read TGTGCCAGCAGTGAACTAGCGGGGGGCGAAGAGACCCAGTACTTC. As protein: CASSELAGGEETQYF.